A single sample gave rise to the 27 T cell receptor beta chains below, sequenced in a study of identical twins. TCRdb reprocessed the 5' RACE reads with MiXCR, giving one entry per CDR3 protein. The data show approximately 700,000 distinct CDR3 sequences, 6% to 6.5% seen once. Input material: naive T cells sorted from blood. These receptors were obtained from a man between 18 and 29 years old in good health.

The chain employs TRBV4-2 and TRBJ2-2; 7 positions agree with TRBD1. Germline CDR1 LGHNA, CDR2 YNFKEQ. V shed 3 bases, J shed 4 bases, and the junction held 5 bases outside the gene matches. This CDR3 region has 15 residues. CDR3 nucleotides: TGTGCCAGCAGCCAGGGACAGCCGGGCACCGGGGAGCTGTTTTTT. This encodes CASSQGQPGTGELFF.

Ten or more counts support this clonotype. This chain connects TRBV25-1 to TRBJ1-1, with D possibly matching TRBD1 (5 bases). Between the trimmed V and J ends, which lost 4 bases and 5 bases, there was a span of 8 bases. CDR1 is MGHDK, CDR2 SYGVNS, per germline. The CDR3 contains 12 residues. The CDR3 region has the DNA TGTGCCAGCAGTGGGACATGGACTGAAGCTTTCTTT. It codes for CASSGTWTEAFF.

Ten or more counts support this clonotype. V usage is TRBV27 and J usage is TRBJ1-1, with 7 positions matching TRBD1. The CDR3 length is 15 residues. CDR1 and CDR2 (germline): MNHEY, SMNVEV (reference sequence). V was pared by 3 bases and J by 3 bases, with 7 bases of the junction left unmatched. This chain's CDR3 is CASSLAGQGDTEAFF. The CDR3, as DNA: TGTGCCAGCAGTTTGGCGGGGCAGGGGGACACTGAAGCTTTCTTT.

J is TRBJ2-7 and V is TRBV30, with D tentatively TRBD1 (6 bases). Trimming removed 8 bases at V and 0 bases at J, with 17 bases between. Germline CDR1 reads GTSNPN; CDR2 reads SVGIG (reference sequence). The CDR3 loop spans 14 amino acids. For the CDR3, the DNA is TGTGCCCTCTCCCTTGGGGGCGGCTCCTACGAGCAGTACTTC. The encoded protein is CALSLGGGSYEQYF.

This clonotype was detected a few times. The chain is built from TRBV6-2 or TRBV6-3 and TRBJ1-1; TRBD1 aligns across 8 bases. V gave up 4 bases and J gave up 0 bases; unmatched junction bases: 13. The CDR3 has 18 residues. CDR1 is MNHEY, CDR2 SVGEGT, per germline. For the CDR3, the DNA is TGTGCCAGCAGTTGGACCGGCCAGGGGGCTACTATGAACACTGAAGCTTTCTTT. Translated: CASSWTGQGATMNTEAFF.

The chain employs TRBV20-1 and TRBJ2-1; 9 positions agree with TRBD2. The CDR3 runs 13 residues. CDR1 and CDR2 from the germline V gene are DFQATT and SNEGSKA (reference sequence). After removal of 5 bases from V and 10 bases from J, the junction contained 9 bases not matched to a gene. The CDR3 region is CSALAPLAGEQFF. In DNA, the CDR3 is TGCAGTGCTTTGGCCCCCCTAGCGGGGGAGCAGTTCTTC.

V gene TRBV5-1 combines with J gene TRBJ2-7, with D uncertain. V was trimmed by 0 bases and J by 3 bases, leaving 13 bases between them. CDR1 is SGHRS, CDR2 YFSETQ, per germline. The CDR3 is 15 residues long. DNA for the CDR3: TGCGCCAGCAGCTTGGACCCGGCGAGGTACTACGAGCAGTACGTC. Its translation: CASSLDPARYYEQYV.

The chain carries TRBV4-1 and TRBJ1-2; weak D call: TRBD1 (6 bases). This CDR3 has 13 residues. Germline V gene sequence: CDR1 MGHRA, CDR2 YSYEKL. The V end was cut by 0 bases, the J end by 6 bases, with 8 bases between. The CDR3: CASSQEQGDGYTF. DNA of the CDR3: TGCGCCAGCAGCCAAGAACAGGGAGATGGCTACACCTTC.

This clonotype was seen more than once but under ten times. The chain uses TRBV5-1 and TRBJ2-3; a possible D gene is TRBD1 (6 bases). CDR1 is SGHRS, CDR2 YFSETQ, per germline. The CDR3 extends over 14 amino acids. Trimming removed 9 bases from V and 6 bases from J, with 20 bases in between. The CDR3 protein is CATKSQGGSDTQYF. The DNA of the CDR3 is TGCGCCACCAAATCTCAAGGGGGATCGGATACGCAGTATTTT.

There are many counts of this clonotype. This chain joins TRBV7-2 and TRBJ2-1; D is unclear. Trimming shortened V by 9 bases and J by 8 bases, and 14 bases separated the two germline ends. The length of the CDR3 is 12 residues. Germline-derived CDR1 and CDR2 are SGHTA and FQGNSA. The CDR3 protein is CASGRWADEQFF. Written as DNA, the CDR3 is TGTGCCAGTGGAAGGTGGGCGGATGAGCAGTTCTTC.

The chain joins TRBV4-1 to TRBJ2-7; D is possibly TRBD2 (8 bases). V shed 0 bases and J shed 0 bases, with 24 bases lying between them. The CDR3 spans 20 residues. Germline CDR1 and CDR2: MGHRA and YSYEKL. CDR3 in amino acids: CASSQEDRAASGWSSYEQYV. DNA of the CDR3: TGCGCCAGCAGCCAAGAAGACAGGGCGGCTAGCGGGTGGAGCTCCTACGAGCAGTACGTC.

In its sample, this clonotype was seen a few times. The chain combines TRBV6-5 with TRBJ1-4, with TRBD1 matching 7 bases. The junction had 7 bases not matched to a gene; V was cut back by 4 bases and J by 5 bases. The CDR3 covers 15 residues. CDR1 and CDR2 from the germline V gene are MNHEY and SVGAGI. This CDR3 is CASSFSTGTNEKLFF. The CDR3 DNA reads as TGTGCCAGCAGTTTTTCGACAGGGACGAATGAAAAACTGTTTTTT.

There are many counts of this clonotype. The J gene is TRBJ1-2, the V gene TRBV5-1; 10 bases fit TRBD1. The V segment lost 2 bases and the J segment 8 bases; nucleotides outside the gene matches: 18. The CDR3 extends over 18 amino acids. Germline values: CDR1 SGHRS, CDR2 YFSETQ. The CDR3 loop reads CASSFLLTPIRDRGGYTF. CDR3 coding DNA: TGCGCCAGCAGCTTCCTACTCACCCCCATCCGGGACAGGGGAGGCTACACCTTC.

This clonotype was seen only a few times. The chain carries TRBV27 and TRBJ2-6; D not certain. CDR1 and CDR2 from the germline V gene are MNHEY and SMNVEV (reference sequence). Between the trimmed V and J ends, which lost 2 bases and 6 bases, there was a span of 5 bases. There are 13 residues in the CDR3. The DNA for the CDR3 is TGTGCCAGCAGTTTAGGTGAGGCCAACGTCCTGACTTTC. Translation: CASSLGEANVLTF.

There are many counts of this clonotype. This chain uses TRBV6-5 with TRBJ2-5; 7 bases line up with TRBD2. Trimming removed 1 base from V and 4 bases from J; junction bases left unmatched: 6. Germline V gene sequence: CDR1 MNHEY, CDR2 SVGAGI. The length of the CDR3 is 15 residues. The CDR3 region has the DNA TGTGCCAGCAGTTACTACACGGGGGGTGGAGAGACCCAGTACTTC. Encoded protein: CASSYYTGGGETQYF.

This clonotype has ten or more counts. This chain links TRBV5-1 with TRBJ2-2; 11 bases agree with TRBD2. This CDR3 is built from 19 residues. Germline values: CDR1 SGHRS, CDR2 YFSETQ. After removal of 4 bases from V and 4 bases from J, the junction contained 15 bases not matched to a gene. The DNA of the CDR3 is TGCGCCAGCAGCCCGGCCCGGACTAGCGGGTCTTGGGGCACCGGGGAGCTGTTTTTT. As protein: CASSPARTSGSWGTGELFF. Complete variable domain (other parts from reference TRBV5-1 and TRBJ2-2): KAGVTQTPRYLIKTRGQQVTLSCSPISGHRSVSWYQQTPGQGLQFLFEYFSETQRNKGNFPGRFSGRQFSNSRSEMNVSTLELGDSALYLCASSPARTSGSWGTGELFFGEGSRLTVL.

The V gene is TRBV11-3, the J gene TRBJ2-5; D possibly matches TRBD1 or TRBD2 (5 bases each). Trimming took 4 bases from V and 2 from J, leaving 14 bases between them. CDR1 SGHNT and CDR2 YENEEA come from the germline V gene. The CDR3 loop spans 15 amino acids. The DNA for the CDR3 is TGTGCCAGCAGCTGGGGACGTCAAGGTCAAGAGACCCAGTACTTC. The encoded protein is CASSWGRQGQETQYF.

This clonotype showed up many times. The chain couples TRBV2 to TRBJ2-1; D remains unclear. The CDR3 runs 13 residues. V lost 8 bases and J lost 7, with 15 bases in between. CDR1 is SNHLY and CDR2 is FYNNEI in the germline V gene. CDR3 nucleotide sequence: TGTGCCAGCTCCCCCAACCCCCGGAATGAGCAGTTCTTC. Amino acids: CASSPNPRNEQFF.

At least ten counts were recorded for this clonotype. The rearrangement links TRBV20-1 to TRBJ2-5, with 14 nucleotides matching TRBD2. Germline CDR1 and CDR2: DFQATT and SNEGSKA (reference sequence). The trim removed 3 bases at V and 1 base at J, leaving 10 bases unmatched. The length of the CDR3 is 18 residues. CDR3 bases: TGCAGTGCTAGTGACCCCTCTGGGACTAGCGGGAGCCAAGAGACCCAGTACTTC. This codes for CSASDPSGTSGSQETQYF.

The V and J genes are TRBV12-5 and TRBJ2-7; a possible D gene is TRBD1 (5 bases). V lost 3 bases and J lost 0, with 6 bases in between. Per germline, CDR1 LGHNT and CDR2 FRNRAP. CDR3 length equals 13 residues. CDR3 protein: CASGLDSSYEQYV. The CDR3 DNA sequence: TGTGCTAGTGGTTTAGACAGCTCCTACGAGCAGTACGTC.

In its sample, this clonotype was seen a few times. This chain's CDR3 is CASSYFVGGKTYEQYF. In DNA, the CDR3 is TGTGCCAGCAGTTACTTTGTCGGCGGAAAAACCTACGAGCAGTACTTC. The chain recombines TRBV6-2 or TRBV6-3 with TRBJ2-7; D not resolved. V lost 1 base to trimming and J lost 2 bases, with 15 bases between them. Germline CDR1 and CDR2: MNHEY and SVGEGT. The CDR3 sequence is 16 residues long.

This clonotype occurred many times. One junction end does not reproduce the germline sequence, and a read error may be involved. The V call is TRBV7-2, the J call TRBJ2-1; D possibly corresponds to TRBD2 (6 bases). The CDR3 is 14 residues long. In germline, CDR1 is SGHTA, CDR2 FQGNSA. The CDR3 coding sequence is TGCGCCAGCAGCTTGAAACGGGAGTCTGGTGAGCAGTTCTTC. Translating gives CASSLKRESGEQFF.

The table lists this clonotype with many counts. The chain has TRBV12-3 or TRBV12-4 and TRBJ1-4, with unresolved D. With 6 bases removed from V and 4 bases from J, the gap between germline ends came to 9 bases. The CDR3 is 13 amino acids. CDR3 sequence: CASSGPNNEKLFF. CDR3 nucleotide sequence: TGTGCCAGCAGCGGGCCAAATAATGAAAAACTGTTTTTT.

This clonotype appeared many times. The chain carries TRBV15 and TRBJ2-4, with D perhaps matching TRBD1 (5 bases). This CDR3 is 14 amino acids long. Trimming stripped 3 bases from V and 8 bases from J, with 14 bases between. The germline V gene encodes CDR1 LNHNV and CDR2 YYDKDF (reference sequence). Here the CDR3 reads CATSSPTATDIQYF. The CDR3 DNA reads as TGTGCCACCAGCAGCCCGACAGCGACGGACATTCAGTACTTC. The full variable domain, with the rest looked up from reference TRBV15 and TRBJ2-4, is DAMVIQNPRYQVTQFGKPVTLSCSQTLNHNVMYWYQQKSSQAPKLLFHYYDKDFNNEADTPDNFQSRRPNTSFCFLDIRSPGLGDTAMYLCATSSPTATDIQYFGAGTRLSVL.

The chain employs TRBV28 and TRBJ2-7; 7 bases map to TRBD2. In germline, CDR1 is MDHEN, CDR2 SYDVKM. Trimming took 6 bases from V and 1 from J; bases not matched to a gene: 12. CDR3 length equals 16 residues. CDR3 sequence (DNA): TGTGCCAGCAGCCCCCCGGCGGGGGTATGGTCCTACGAGCAGTACGTC. This codes for CASSPPAGVWSYEQYV.

This clonotype was seen only a few times. V and J are TRBV15 and TRBJ2-2, with 13 bases that match TRBD2. Germline V gene sequence: CDR1 LNHNV, CDR2 YYDKDF (reference sequence). J gave up 8 bases and V 5 bases, and 5 bases lay outside the gene matches. CDR3 length: 15 residues. Here the CDR3 DNA reads TGTGCCACCAGCGGAGGACTAGCGGGAGTGGGGGAGCTGTTTTTT. It yields the protein CATSGGLAGVGELFF.

This clonotype was detected ten times or more. The chain couples TRBV29-1 to TRBJ2-1; D tentatively reads TRBD1 or TRBD2 (5 bases each). The V end was cut by 3 bases, the J end by 8 bases, with 17 bases between. CDR1 and CDR2 from the germline V gene are SQVTM and ANQGSEA. CDR3 length equals 14 residues. In DNA, the CDR3 is TGCAGCGTTGATAATGGCGGGTTCAGGGATGAGCAGTTCTTC. Amino acid sequence: CSVDNGGFRDEQFF.